This T cell receptor beta chain is drawn from a study of vaccination effects on CD4 cells after COVID-19 (dated by TCRdb to between 2021 and 2022). At the level of the whole study: In the ViraFEST assay, PBMC were stimulated with viral peptide pools, and antigen-specific CD4+ T cell clonotypes were then identified by expansion using TCR sequencing. Across the study, the median time from the second dose to post-vaccine sampling was 72 days (range 14 to 241). Each well held under 2.5 million PBMC cultured in IMDM containing roughly 5% human AB serum, 9.5 to 10 IU/ml IL-2 and gentamicin, along with 10 ug/ml peptides. The study compared SARS-CoV-2 spike-specific CD4+ TCR repertoires before and after mRNA vaccination in COVID-19 convalescent patients and infection-naive vaccine recipients. Altogether, nine to ten COVID-19 convalescent patients and a few SARS-CoV-2-naive healthy vaccine recipients made up the full study. The Oncomine TCR Beta short-read assay on an Illumina iSeq 100 was used to sequence cultures from other donors in the study.

After approximately eleven days of culture, CD4+ T cells were isolated with the EasySep CD4+ T cell isolation kit. Each participant got two doses of an mRNA SARS-CoV-2 vaccine, either BNT162b2 or mRNA-1273. The absence of prior SARS-CoV-2 infection in healthy vaccine recipients was confirmed by negative nucleocapsid antibodies before and after vaccination. Half of the culture medium was replaced with fresh IL-2-containing medium on days 3 and 7. Unless noted otherwise, every peptide stimulation condition was cultured in triplicate wells. PBMC were separated from whole blood using Ficoll-Paque Plus gradient centrifugation and were then either cryopreserved at -140C or used fresh. The QIAamp micro DNA kit was used to extract genomic DNA from the cultured CD4+ T cells. Receptors were amplified or captured by the immunoSEQ multiplex PCR assay. DNA from the cultured, isolated CD4+ T cells was subjected to TCR beta CDR3 sequencing. The original methods were these. The analysis removed non-productive TCR sequences, trimmed reads to the CDR3 region, and retained only CDR3s that were 7 or more amino acids long. Antigen-specific clonotypes were identified using the MANAFEST web app by comparison of expansion in peptide wells against reference cultures. To count as positive, a clone had to show expansion at FDR<0.05 compared with the reference and with all other wells, an odds ratio above 5, and a frequency above 0.1% in two replicate wells. A clonotype was defined as cross-reactive if the clonotype was significantly expanded both in SARS-CoV-2 spike wells and in at least one common cold coronavirus spike condition. Using the stringdist R package, CDR3 similarity was measured by Levenshtein distance, and unrooted trees were constructed with ape in R 3.6.1. TCRdb holds this immuneACCESS table with in-frame rearrangements only. Some clones are missing; in checked studies, unresolved V genes explain under half, and the rest has no known cause. The D gene and trimming were derived from the DNA, and the V and J assignments and clone size from that table. Recorded for this sample are 45,000 to 55,000 clones; 70% of them occurred a single time. About 6.7% of the sample is in the top ten clones.

Of note for this clone: The antigen it recognizes is unknown. No base quality values were provided; no much bigger clone lies one nucleotide off.

V has 4 bases trimmed and J has 3 bases trimmed; junction bases matching no gene number 9. From a lookup of the germline V gene, CDR1 and CDR2 are SGHVS and FNYEAQ. The CDR3, cysteine through phenylalanine, is 16 amino acids long. Only the CDR3 region is kept as DNA, spanning 48 bases read in frame from base 1. What the study reported, not specific to this receptor: Clones induced by infection and clones induced by vaccination both contracted markedly at late timepoints after vaccination, which fits with T cell responses waning over time. The study was limited by a small number of convalescent patients, and early post-infection timepoints were lacking. In healthy vaccine recipients, vaccine-induced clones were almost all SARS-CoV-2 mono-reactive, with only 1 of 255 cross-reactive with common cold coronaviruses.

Recombination joined TRBV7-6 with TRBJ1-5, with 7 junctional bases fitting TRBD1. The input for sequencing was CD4+ T cells from PBMCs cultured without peptide, taken after COVID-19 vaccination. This TCR came from a human donor who received a COVID-19 vaccine. The nucleotides are TGTGCCAGCAGCTCGCTTCTTGGGACAGTCAATCAGCCCCAGCATTTT. Translated, it gives CASSSLLGTVNQPQHF.